What follows are 21 T cell receptor beta chains derived from one specimen sequenced in a study of radiation and T cells in renal cell carcinoma. Regarding time point: baseline pretreatment blood. Documented treatment: 15 Gy SBRT to primary tumor, nephrectomy 4 weeks later. Repertoires were generated with immunoSEQ multiplex PCR, while TCRdb's copy carries only in-frame clones and drops some. Of 150,000 or so clones detected, 88% appear once; the ten largest clones hold about 4.3%. Sequencing was performed on blood, taken from a patient whose treatment included radiotherapy and nephrectomy. The receptors derive from a woman between 70 and 85 years old with renal cell carcinoma.

The chain has TRBV6-5 and TRBJ1-1, with 8 positions matching TRBD1. The CDR3 consists of 12 residues. CDR1 and CDR2 (germline): MNHEY, SVGAGI. V shed 6 bases and J 8 bases; nucleotides not matched to a gene: 5. CDR3 in DNA: TGTGCCAGCAGCTTTGACAGGGGAGAAGCTTTCTTT. Protein: CASSFDRGEAFF.

The chain recombines TRBV5-4 with TRBJ2-7; D could derive from TRBD1 or TRBD2 (5 bases each). The V gene lost 4 bases and the J gene lost 5 bases, with 16 bases spanning the gap. Germline V gives CDR1 SGHNT, CDR2 YYREEE (reference sequence). The CDR3 length is 14 residues. The CDR3 DNA is TGTGCCAGCAGCATGCTGGGGGTACGAAACGAGCAGTACTTC. Protein sequence: CASSMLGVRNEQYF.

J is TRBJ1-2 and V is TRBV5-4; D might be TRBD1 (6 bases). Germline V lookup: CDR1 SGHNT, CDR2 YYREEE (reference sequence). V lost 1 base and J 4 bases, leaving 11 bases between the germline ends. CDR3 length equals 14 residues. The CDR3 reads CASSLWGAPYGYTF. As DNA, the CDR3 is TGTGCCAGCAGCTTGTGGGGGGCGCCCTATGGCTACACCTTC. The variable domain in full, with the rest retrieved from reference TRBV5-4 and TRBJ1-2, is ETGVTQSPTHLIKTRGQQVTLRCSSQSGHNTVSWYQQALGQGPQFIFQYYREEENGRGNFPPRFSGLQFPNYSSELNVNALELDDSALYLCASSLWGAPYGYTFGSGTRLTVV.

The chain uses TRBV7-2 and TRBJ1-2, with 9 nucleotides matching TRBD1. CDR1 SGHTA and CDR2 FQGNSA come from the germline V gene. V lost 5 bases, J lost 6 bases, and 10 bases stayed unmatched. The CDR3 sequence is 15 residues long. CDR3 loop: CASSPSTDRGDGYTF. CDR3 nucleotide sequence: TGTGCCAGCAGCCCGTCGACAGACAGGGGGGATGGCTACACCTTC.

This chain uses TRBV28 with TRBJ2-5; D perhaps matches TRBD2 (5 bases). V lost 7 bases, J lost 6 bases, and 21 bases lay in between. Germline values: CDR1 MDHEN, CDR2 SYDVKM. This CDR3 region has 15 residues. In DNA, the CDR3 is TGTGCCAGCACCCTGAGGAGACGCAGAGGGCAGACCCAGTACTTC. The encoded protein is CASTLRRRRGQTQYF.

A note on this clone: The sample holds other DNA sequences that translate to the same CDR3. The J gene is TRBJ1-6, the V gene TRBV11-2, with D hard to call. Germline CDR1 and CDR2: SGHAT and FQNNGV. Trimming stripped 1 base from V and 9 bases from J, with 4 bases between. CDR3 size: 12 residues. The CDR3 sequence is CASSLGGSPLHF. CDR3 bases: TGTGCCAGCAGCTTAGGGGGTTCACCCCTCCACTTT.

CDR3 sequence (DNA): TGTGCCAGCAGCTTAGTGGCTAGCGGGGGGCCAGAGACCCAGTACTTC. It yields the protein CASSLVASGGPETQYF. The chain has TRBV7-2 and TRBJ2-5; TRBD2 agrees at 11 bases. J was trimmed by 4 bases and V by 1 base; bases with no gene match: 5. This CDR3 is built from 16 residues. Germline-derived CDR1 and CDR2 are SGHTA and FQGNSA. The full variable domain, completed using reference TRBV7-2 and TRBJ2-5, is GAGVSQSPSNKVTEKGKDVELRCDPISGHTALYWYRQSLGQGLEFLIYFQGNSAPDKSGLPSDRFSAERTGGSVSTLTIQRTQQEDSAVYLCASSLVASGGPETQYFGPGTRLLVL.

The chain's CDR3 is CATQTFGYEQYF. DNA of the CDR3: TGTGCCACCCAAACTTTTGGCTACGAGCAGTACTTC. The chain carries TRBV11-2 and TRBJ2-7; D gene ambiguous. Germline V gene lookup returns CDR1 SGHAT and CDR2 FQNNGV. V shed 10 bases and J shed 3 bases, with 13 bases lying between them. The CDR3 has 12 residues.

The chain recombines TRBV19 with TRBJ2-1, with D perhaps matching TRBD1 or TRBD2 (5 bases each). The V end was cut by 0 bases, the J end by 7 bases, with 22 bases between. The germline CDR1 and CDR2 sequences are LNHDA and SQIVND (reference sequence). The CDR3 has 18 residues. CDR3 sequence (DNA): TGTGCCAGTAGTATAGACGTCTCCGGGACGGTCGGTGGGAATGAGCAGTTCTTC. It translates to CASSIDVSGTVGGNEQFF.

The genes are TRBV4-2 and TRBJ2-5; D not resolved. Germline CDR1 and CDR2: LGHNA and YNFKEQ. The CDR3 is 13 amino acids. The germline V and J ends were trimmed by 0 bases and 7 bases, with 9 bases remaining between them. CDR3 sequence: CASSQESTGTQYF. The DNA for the CDR3 is TGTGCCAGCAGCCAAGAAAGTACGGGGACCCAGTACTTC.

The CDR3 region is CASSPGQGTFSAYEQYF. The CDR3 DNA follows: TGTGCCAGCAGCCCCGGACAGGGGACTTTTTCCGCCTACGAGCAGTACTTC. J is TRBJ2-7 and V is TRBV7-6, with TRBD1 identical over 9 bases. V dropped 5 bases and J dropped 2; count of bases not matched to a gene: 13. The CDR3 is 17 residues long. Germline V lookup: CDR1 SGHVS, CDR2 FNYEAQ.

V gene TRBV5-1 combines with J gene TRBJ1-4; 8 bases match TRBD1. Germline assignment: CDR1 SGHRS and CDR2 YFSETQ. V gave up 0 bases and J gave up 9 bases; unmatched junction bases: 7. The CDR3 runs 15 residues. The CDR3 loop reads CASSLDGQGGKKLFF. As DNA, the CDR3 is TGCGCCAGCAGCTTGGATGGACAGGGAGGTAAAAAACTGTTTTTT.

This CDR3 reads CASSPTGGGNNSPLHF. The CDR3 DNA sequence: TGTGCCAGCTCGCCAACCGGGGGAGGGAATAATTCACCCCTCCACTTT. The genes are TRBV18 and TRBJ1-6; D is perhaps TRBD1 (5 bases). The CDR3 has 16 residues. CDR1 is KGHSH, CDR2 LQKENI, per germline. The V gene lost 6 bases and the J gene lost 5 bases, with 17 bases spanning the gap.

This clone was recorded only once. The V call is TRBV6-5, the J call TRBJ2-1, with 10 nucleotides matching TRBD1. This CDR3 spans 15 amino acids. Trimming took 4 bases from V and 6 from J; bases not matched to a gene: 6. Germline lookup yields CDR1 MNHEY and CDR2 SVGAGI. CDR3 protein: CASSLTGTGVNEQFF. Written as DNA, the CDR3 is TGTGCCAGCAGTTTAACCGGGACAGGGGTCAATGAGCAGTTCTTC.

Worth noting for this clone: This sample also contains other DNA sequences that code for the same CDR3. In DNA form, the CDR3 reads TGTGCCAGCAGATTAACGAAAGATACGCAGTATTTT. Translation gives CASRLTKDTQYF. This rearrangement joins TRBV7-2 to TRBJ2-3; D unresolved. The germline V and J ends were trimmed by 6 bases and 5 bases, with 9 bases remaining between them. CDR3 size: 12 residues. CDR1 is SGHTA, CDR2 FQGNSA, per germline.

A note on this clone: This same CDR3 is encoded by further DNA sequences in the sample. The chain has TRBV28 and TRBJ2-7, with D possibly TRBD1 on 5 matching bases. Germline loops: CDR1 MDHEN, CDR2 SYDVKM. The CDR3 runs to 12 residues. Deletions cut 2 bases from V and 3 bases from J, with 5 bases between. The CDR3 protein is CASSLQGYEQYF. The CDR3, as DNA: TGTGCCAGCAGTTTACAGGGCTACGAGCAGTACTTC.

The V gene is TRBV9, the J gene TRBJ1-5; unclear D gene. The germline V and J ends were trimmed by 1 base and 4 bases, with 9 bases remaining between them. The CDR3 covers 14 residues. Germline V lookup: CDR1 SGDLS, CDR2 YYNGEE. CDR3 protein: CASSVYRINQPQHF. CDR3 nucleotides: TGTGCCAGCAGCGTATATAGGATAAATCAGCCCCAGCATTTT. The variable domain in full, with the rest retrieved from reference TRBV9 and TRBJ1-5, is DSGVTQTPKHLITATGQRVTLRCSPRSGDLSVYWYQQSLDQGLQFLIQYYNGEERAKGNILERFSAQQFPDLHSELNLSSLELGDSALYFCASSVYRINQPQHFGDGTRLSIL.

The V call is TRBV7-8, the J call TRBJ2-5; 10 bases agree with TRBD2. V lost 5 bases, J lost 5 bases, and 5 bases stayed unmatched. Germline lookup yields CDR1 SGHVS and CDR2 FQNEAQ. The CDR3 consists of 14 residues. CDR3 amino acids: CASSPAGGRETQYF. The CDR3 coding sequence is TGTGCCAGCAGCCCAGCGGGGGGGCGGGAGACCCAGTACTTC.

The chain has TRBV6-5 and TRBJ2-2, with D possibly matching TRBD1 (7 bases). The CDR3 consists of 14 residues. The germline V gene encodes CDR1 MNHEY and CDR2 SVGAGI. Trimming took 5 bases from V and 5 from J, leaving 12 bases between them. CDR3: CASSVSGGTGELFF. The CDR3 nucleotides are TGTGCCAGCAGTGTGTCAGGGGGGACCGGGGAGCTGTTTTTT.

V gene TRBV5-1 combines with J gene TRBJ2-7; a weak D match, TRBD1 (7 bases). Germline-derived CDR1 and CDR2 are SGHRS and YFSETQ. The CDR3 runs to 14 residues. Trimming cost V 4 bases and J 1 base, with 12 bases left between them. The CDR3 DNA is TGCGCCAGCAGCCCACAGGGGACTTCCTACGAGCAGTACTTC. This translates into CASSPQGTSYEQYF.

This chain uses TRBV29-1 with TRBJ1-2, with D perhaps matching TRBD1 (5 bases). This CDR3 comprises 13 residues. V was trimmed by 1 base and J by 2 bases, leaving 8 bases between them. Germline V gives CDR1 SQVTM, CDR2 ANQGSEA. The CDR3 DNA reads as TGCAGCGTTGAAGGGGGCAGGAACTATGGCTACACCTTC. Encoded protein: CSVEGGRNYGYTF.